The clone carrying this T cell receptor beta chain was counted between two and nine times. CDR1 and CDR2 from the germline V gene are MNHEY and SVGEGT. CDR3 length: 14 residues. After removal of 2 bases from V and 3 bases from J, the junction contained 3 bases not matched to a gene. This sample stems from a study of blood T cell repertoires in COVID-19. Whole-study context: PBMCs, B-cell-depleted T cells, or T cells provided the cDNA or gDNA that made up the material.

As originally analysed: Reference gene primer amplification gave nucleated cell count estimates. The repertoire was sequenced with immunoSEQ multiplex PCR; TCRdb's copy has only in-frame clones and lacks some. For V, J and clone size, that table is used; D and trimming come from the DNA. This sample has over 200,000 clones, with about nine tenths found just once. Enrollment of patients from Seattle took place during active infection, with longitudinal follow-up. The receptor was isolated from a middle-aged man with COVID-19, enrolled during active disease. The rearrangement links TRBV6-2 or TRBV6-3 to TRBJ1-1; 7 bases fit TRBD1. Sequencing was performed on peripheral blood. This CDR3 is CASSYRQGYTEAFF. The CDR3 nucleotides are TGTGCCAGCAGTTACCGACAGGGTTACACTGAAGCTTTCTTT.